What follows are 6 T cell receptor beta chains derived from one specimen sequenced in a study of T cell repertoires in cytomegalovirus infection. TCRdb reprocessed the reads with MiXCR, giving one entry per CDR3 protein. This sample has hundreds of thousands of distinct CDR3 sequences, with roughly a third found just once. The antigens of these receptors remain unknown. Here the sequenced sample was cultured PBMCs, taken from culture after CMV antigen stimulation. The receptors were sampled from a human donor in good health (CMV status not recorded). Some clones in this sample may be carry-over from other donors' samples.

The V gene is TRBV19, the J gene TRBJ2-4; 12 nucleotides match TRBD2. Trimming took 0 bases from V and 8 from J; bases not matched to a gene: 2. Germline lookup yields CDR1 LNHDA and CDR2 SQIVND (reference sequence). The CDR3 length is 15 residues. CDR3 in amino acids: CASSIEASGRDIQYF. For the CDR3, the DNA is TGTGCCAGTAGTATAGAGGCTAGCGGGAGGGACATTCAGTACTTC.

This chain links TRBV14 with TRBJ1-3, with D possibly matching TRBD1 (5 bases). CDR3 size: 19 residues. The germline CDR1 and CDR2 sequences are SGHDN and FVKESK. V was pared by 0 bases and J by 4 bases, with 22 bases between. The CDR3 reads CASSQDISTATGPGNTIYF. The CDR3 DNA follows: TGTGCCAGCAGCCAAGATATTTCGACAGCTACCGGACCCGGAAACACCATATATTTT.

There are many counts of this clonotype. This chain connects TRBV7-6 to TRBJ2-1; D is uncertain. This CDR3 spans 15 amino acids. Trimming took 0 bases from V and 2 from J, leaving 8 bases between them. The germline gives CDR1 SGHVS, CDR2 FNYEAQ. The CDR3 sequence is CASSLAGATYNEQFF. In DNA, the CDR3 is TGTGCCAGCAGCTTAGCGGGTGCCACCTACAATGAGCAGTTCTTC.

The chain employs TRBV6-2 or TRBV6-3 and TRBJ1-4; possibly TRBD1 for D (5 bases). The germline V and J ends were trimmed by 6 bases and 6 bases, with 17 bases remaining between them. The CDR3 totals 15 residues. Per germline, CDR1 MNHEY and CDR2 SVGEGT. The CDR3 DNA is TGTGCCAGCAGCAACCATCAGGGATGGGATGAAAAACTGTTTTTT. This sequence encodes CASSNHQGWDEKLFF.

This chain joins TRBV20-1 and TRBJ2-1; 12 bases match TRBD1. The CDR3 extends over 12 amino acids. CDR1 and CDR2 (germline): DFQATT, SNEGSKA (reference sequence). The CDR3 region is CGPRDRGREQFF. CDR3 nucleotide sequence: TGCGGACCCCGGGACAGGGGGCGAGAGCAGTTCTTC.

The V and J genes are TRBV6-8 and TRBJ2-7; D is tentatively TRBD1 or TRBD2 (5 bases each). Trimming shortened V by 0 bases and J by 4 bases, and 13 bases separated the two germline ends. The CDR3 runs to 15 residues. Germline V gene sequence: CDR1 MNHGY, CDR2 SAAAGT. CDR3 coding DNA: TGTGCCAGCAGTTACTCGCCGGGGCCGCTTTACGAGCAGTACGTC. Translating gives CASSYSPGPLYEQYV.